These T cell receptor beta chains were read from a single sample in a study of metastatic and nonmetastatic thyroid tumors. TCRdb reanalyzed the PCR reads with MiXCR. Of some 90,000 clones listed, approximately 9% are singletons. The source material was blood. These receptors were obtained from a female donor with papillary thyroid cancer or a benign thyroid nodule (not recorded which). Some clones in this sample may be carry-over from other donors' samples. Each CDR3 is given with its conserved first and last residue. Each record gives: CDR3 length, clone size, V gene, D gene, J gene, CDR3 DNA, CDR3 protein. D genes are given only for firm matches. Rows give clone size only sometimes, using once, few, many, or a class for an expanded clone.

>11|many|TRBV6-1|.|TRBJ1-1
TGTGCCAGCATCGGGGACACTGAAGCTTTCTTT
CASIGDTEAFF
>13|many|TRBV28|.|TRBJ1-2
TGTGCCAGCAGTTTACTTACTAACTATGGCTACACCTTC
CASSLLTNYGYTF
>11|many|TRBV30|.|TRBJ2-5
TGTGCCTGGGGCTACCAAGAGACCCAGTACTTC
CAWGYQETQYF
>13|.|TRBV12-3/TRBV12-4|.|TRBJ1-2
TGTGCCAGCACTCAACAGGGCACCTATGGCTACACCTTC
CASTQQGTYGYTF
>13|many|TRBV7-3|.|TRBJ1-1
TGTGCCAGCTCCCGGTCCCGGGACACTGAAGCTTTCTTT
CASSRSRDTEAFF
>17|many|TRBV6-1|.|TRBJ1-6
TGTGCCAGCGAGGGGGTGAACCGTGGGTCCTATAATTCACCCCTCCACTTT
CASEGVNRGSYNSPLHF
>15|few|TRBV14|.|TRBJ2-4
TGTGCCAGCAGCCACCCACAAGGGAAGTCGAACATTCAGTACTTC
CASSHPQGKSNIQYF
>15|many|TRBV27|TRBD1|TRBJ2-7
TGTGCCAGCAGTTTATCGGGACAGGGACTGCGCGAGCAGTACTTC
CASSLSGQGLREQYF
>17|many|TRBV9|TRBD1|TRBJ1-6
TGTGCCAGCAGCCCACGACAGGGGGCCTCCTATAATTCACCCCTCCACTTT
CASSPRQGASYNSPLHF
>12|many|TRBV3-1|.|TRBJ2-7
TGTGCCAGCAGCCAAGTCCCATACGAGCAGTACTTC
CASSQVPYEQYF
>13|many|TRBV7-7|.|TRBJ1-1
TGTGCCAGCAGCTTAGATGGGGAGACTGAAGCTTTCTTT
CASSLDGETEAFF
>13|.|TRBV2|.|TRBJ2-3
TGTGCAGGCGCTCCGGTGGGCACAGATACGCAGTATTTT
CAGAPVGTDTQYF
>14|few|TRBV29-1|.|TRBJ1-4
TGCAGCGTTGAAGTTGGCCAGGGGCCTGAAAAACTGTTTTTT
CSVEVGQGPEKLFF
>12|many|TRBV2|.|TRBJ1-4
TGTGCCAGCAGAGAGGAGAATGAAAAACTGTTTTTT
CASREENEKLFF
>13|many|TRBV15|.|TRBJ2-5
TGTGCCACCAGCAGAGATCAAAGAGAGACCCAGTACTTC
CATSRDQRETQYF
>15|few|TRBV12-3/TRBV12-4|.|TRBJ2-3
TGTGCCAGCGGTTTTAGACAGTCTAGCACAGATACGCAGTATTTT
CASGFRQSSTDTQYF
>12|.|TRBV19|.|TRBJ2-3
TGTGCCAGTAGTCGGCAGACAGATACGCAGTATTTT
CASSRQTDTQYF
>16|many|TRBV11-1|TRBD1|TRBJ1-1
TGTGCCAGCAGCCGTGGGACAGGGAGGATGAACACTGAAGCTTTCTTT
CASSRGTGRMNTEAFF
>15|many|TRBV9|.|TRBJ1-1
TGTGCCAGCAGCAAAGTAGGGGCCGGGAACACTGAAGCTTTCTTT
CASSKVGAGNTEAFF
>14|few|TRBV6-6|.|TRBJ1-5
TGTGCCAGCAGTTACTCCGAGGGCCGACAGCCCCAGCATTTT
CASSYSEGRQPQHF
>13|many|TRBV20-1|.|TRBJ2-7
TGCAGTGCGGCACGGGACCTAAAGTGGGAGCAGTACTTC
CSAARDLKWEQYF
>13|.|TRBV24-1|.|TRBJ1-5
TGTGCCACCAGTAAGACAAACAATCAGCCCCAGCATTTT
CATSKTNNQPQHF
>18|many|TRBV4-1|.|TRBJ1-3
TGCGCCAGCAGCCAAGTGGATTGGGCCGCCGAAGGTGGAAACACCATATATTTT
CASSQVDWAAEGGNTIYF
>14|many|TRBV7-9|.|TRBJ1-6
TGTGCCAGCAGCGTCCTCGGGACAAATTCACCCCTCCACTTT
CASSVLGTNSPLHF
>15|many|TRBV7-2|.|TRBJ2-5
TGTGCCAGCAGCTTAGCGGGGGGGCCGGGAGAGACCCAGTACTTC
CASSLAGGPGETQYF
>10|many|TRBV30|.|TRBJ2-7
TGTGCCGGGGGCTCCTACGAGCAGTACTTC
CAGGSYEQYF
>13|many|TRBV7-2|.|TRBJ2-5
TGTGCCAGCAGCTTAGATGGGGGGGAGACCCAGTACTTC
CASSLDGGETQYF
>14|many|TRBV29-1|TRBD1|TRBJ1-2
TGCAGCGTTGAAGGGGGACAGGGCATCTATGGCTACACCTTC
CSVEGGQGIYGYTF
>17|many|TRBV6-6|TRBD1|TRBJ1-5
TGTGCCAGCAGTTACCTTTCCTACCGGGACAGGGGCGATCCCCAGCATTTT
CASSYLSYRDRGDPQHF
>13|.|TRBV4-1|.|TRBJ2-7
TGCGCCAGCAGAAAAACAGGGTCCAACGAGCAGTACTTC
CASRKTGSNEQYF
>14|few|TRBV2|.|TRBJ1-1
TGTGCCAGCAGATCCGGGACAATCGATACTGAAGCTTTCTTT
CASRSGTIDTEAFF
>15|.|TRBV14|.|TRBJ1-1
TGTGCCAGCAGCGACCTCCCTACGATGAACACTGAAGCTTTCTTT
CASSDLPTMNTEAFF
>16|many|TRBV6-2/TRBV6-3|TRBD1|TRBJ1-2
TGTGCCAGCAGTTACTCTTACGGGACAGTGGGCTATGGCTACACCTTC
CASSYSYGTVGYGYTF
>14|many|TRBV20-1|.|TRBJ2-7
TGCAGTGGCTCCCGTCTGGAAGGGGGGTACGAGCAGTACTTC
CSGSRLEGGYEQYF
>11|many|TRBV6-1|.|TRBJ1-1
TGTGCCAGCAGTCCGGGTAGTGAAGCTTTCTTT
CASSPGSEAFF
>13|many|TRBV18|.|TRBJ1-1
TGTGCCAGCTCACAGGCGGCGAACACTGAAGCTTTCTTT
CASSQAANTEAFF
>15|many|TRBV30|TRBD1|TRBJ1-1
TGTGCCTGGAGACAAGGACAGGGGGGGAACACTGAAGCTTTCTTT
CAWRQGQGGNTEAFF
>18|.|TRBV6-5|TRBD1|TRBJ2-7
TGTGCCAGCAGGCCGACAGGGCATGTATCGTCTCTTGTTTACGAGCAGTACTTC
CASRPTGHVSSLVYEQYF
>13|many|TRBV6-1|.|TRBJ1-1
TGTGCCAGCTTCCGGGATTGGAACACTGAAGCTTTCTTT
CASFRDWNTEAFF
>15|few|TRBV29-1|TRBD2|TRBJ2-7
TGCAGCGTCCTAGGACTAGCGGGGGATCACTACGAGCAGTACTTC
CSVLGLAGDHYEQYF
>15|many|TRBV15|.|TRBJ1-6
TGTGCCACCAGCAGAGGGGGGGGGCTCGATTCACCCCTCCACTTT
CATSRGGGLDSPLHF
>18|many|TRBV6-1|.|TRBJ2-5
TGTGCCAGCAGCAAAAAAATTCCAAGACTAGGCCTTCAAGAGACCCAGTACTTC
CASSKKIPRLGLQETQYF
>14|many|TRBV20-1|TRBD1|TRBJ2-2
TGCAGTGCTAGACGGGCAGGGGGCAGCGGGGAGCTGTTTTTT
CSARRAGGSGELFF
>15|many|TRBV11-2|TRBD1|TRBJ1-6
TGTGCCAGCACGATAAACAGGGGATCCAATTCACCCCTCCACTTT
CASTINRGSNSPLHF
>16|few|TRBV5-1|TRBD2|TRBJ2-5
TGCGCCAGCAGCCTGGGGACTAGCGGGGTTGGAGAGACCCAGTACTTC
CASSLGTSGVGETQYF
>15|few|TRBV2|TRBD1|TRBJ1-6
TGTGCCAGCACTGTAAGGGGGCCCTATAATTCACCCCTCCACTTT
CASTVRGPYNSPLHF
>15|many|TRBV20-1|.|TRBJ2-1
TGCAGTGCCTCTCTCCGGGGAGGTATATACAATGAGCAGTTCTTC
CSASLRGGIYNEQFF
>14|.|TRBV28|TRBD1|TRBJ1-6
TGTGCCAGCAGCTTTCGAGGACAGGGGGAACCCCTCCACTTT
CASSFRGQGEPLHF
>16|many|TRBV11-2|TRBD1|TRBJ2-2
TGTGCCAGCAGCTTGGGACAGGGCGGGACCACCGGGGAGCTGTTTTTT
CASSLGQGGTTGELFF
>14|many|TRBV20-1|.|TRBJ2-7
TGCAGTGCCATAAGAAGAGGTAGCTCCTACGAGCAGTACTTC
CSAIRRGSSYEQYF
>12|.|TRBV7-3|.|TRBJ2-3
TGTGCCAGCAGCCCCGATTCGGATACGCAGTATTTT
CASSPDSDTQYF